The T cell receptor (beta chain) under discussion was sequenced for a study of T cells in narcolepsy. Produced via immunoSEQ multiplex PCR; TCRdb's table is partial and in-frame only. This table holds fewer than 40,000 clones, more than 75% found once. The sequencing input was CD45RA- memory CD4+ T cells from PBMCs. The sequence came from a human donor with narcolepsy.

The CDR3: CASRLTGQPNTEAFF. DNA of the CDR3: TGTGCCAGCCGACTTACGGGACAGCCTAACACTGAAGCTTTCTTT. The rearrangement joins TRBV13 to TRBJ1-1, with 7 bases lining up with TRBD1. CDR3 length: 15 residues. With V trimmed by 8 bases and J by 2 bases, 11 bases remained unmatched. CDR1 and CDR2 (germline): PRHDT, FYEKMQ (reference sequence). The whole variable domain, remainder taken from reference TRBV13 and TRBJ1-1, is AAGVIQSPRHLIKEKRETATLKCYPIPRHDTVYWYQQGPGQDPQFLISFYEKMQSDKGSIPDRFSAQQFSDYHSELNMSSLELGDSALYFCASRLTGQPNTEAFFGQGTRLTVV.